Below are 19 T cell receptor beta chains sequenced from a single sample in a study of shared clonotypes between healthy human individuals. The method was immunoSEQ multiplex PCR; TCRdb's version includes in-frame clones alone and lacks a portion of them. The profile covers 850,000 to 1,200,000 clones, with about 70% appearing a single time and roughly 1.5% taken by the ten largest. Sequencing was done on a sample of memory CD4+ T cells sorted from blood. The subset is: CD45RA-negative fraction. All receptors derive from a man aged 18-30 years in good health.

The chain joins TRBV10-2 to TRBJ2-7; 8 bases align to TRBD1. Trimming took 4 bases from V and 0 from J; bases not matched to a gene: 11. Germline values: CDR1 WSHSY, CDR2 SAAADI. The CDR3 is made up of 17 amino acids. The chain's CDR3 is CASSGPGQGALSYEQYF. DNA for the CDR3: TGCGCCAGCAGTGGCCCCGGACAGGGCGCCCTCTCCTACGAGCAGTACTTC.

V and J are TRBV19 and TRBJ2-7; D is perhaps TRBD1 (6 bases). This CDR3 region has 13 residues. Germline CDR1 and CDR2: LNHDA and SQIVND (reference sequence). Deletions cut 3 bases from V and 11 bases from J, with 17 bases between. CDR3 region: CASSIGGLGEKYF. The DNA for the CDR3 is TGTGCCAGTAGTATTGGGGGCCTGGGAGAGAAGTACTTC.

The rearrangement links TRBV6-1 to TRBJ2-3; D is tentatively TRBD1 or TRBD2 (5 bases each). CDR3 length: 17 residues. V shed 0 bases and J shed 1 base, with 14 bases lying between them. Germline lookup yields CDR1 MNHNS and CDR2 SASEGT. The CDR3 DNA reads TGTGCCAGCAGTGAAGCCTTATCGGGACCCCGCACAGATACGCAGTATTTT. Protein sequence: CASSEALSGPRTDTQYF.

This chain joins TRBV9 and TRBJ1-2; TRBD1 is a possible D gene (5 bases). Trimming shortened V by 3 bases and J by 5 bases, and 17 bases separated the two germline ends. CDR1 SGDLS and CDR2 YYNGEE come from the germline V gene. CDR3 size: 15 residues. The CDR3 sequence is CASSARGDSGYGYTF. The CDR3 coding sequence is TGTGCCAGCAGCGCGAGGGGAGATAGCGGGTATGGCTACACCTTC. Supplemented by reference TRBV9 and TRBJ1-2, the full variable domain reads DSGVTQTPKHLITATGQRVTLRCSPRSGDLSVYWYQQSLDQGLQFLIQYYNGEERAKGNILERFSAQQFPDLHSELNLSSLELGDSALYFCASSARGDSGYGYTFGSGTRLTVV.

The V and J genes are TRBV2 and TRBJ2-1; no firm D call. The V and J ends lost 6 bases and 8 bases respectively, with 11 bases between them. Germline CDR1 SNHLY, CDR2 FYNNEI. The CDR3 runs 12 residues. CDR3 amino acids: CASRLLVDEQFF. As DNA, the CDR3 is TGTGCCAGCAGGCTTCTCGTGGATGAGCAGTTCTTC.

The V gene is TRBV7-2, the J gene TRBJ2-5; D not resolved. Trimming took 5 bases from V and 5 from J, leaving 12 bases between them. Germline assignment: CDR1 SGHTA and CDR2 FQGNSA. The CDR3 length is 13 residues. This chain's CDR3 is CASSTKSAETQYF. For the CDR3, the DNA is TGTGCCAGCAGCACGAAGTCGGCGGAGACCCAGTACTTC.

This clone was found once. The chain couples TRBV4-2 to TRBJ2-5, with 13 positions matching TRBD2. The CDR3 spans 21 residues. Germline V gives CDR1 LGHNA, CDR2 YNFKEQ. With 0 bases clipped from V and 1 base from J, the junction kept 14 bases outside the gene matches. Written as DNA, the CDR3 is TGTGCCAGCAGCCAAGACCCGAGACTAGCGGGGGGAACTTCGGGCCAAGAGACCCAGTACTTC. Translating it yields CASSQDPRLAGGTSGQETQYF.

In this sample, this clone turned up a few times. In the same sample, other DNA sequences code for this CDR3. The chain recombines TRBV4-2 with TRBJ1-6, with 7 bases lining up with TRBD1. Germline CDR1 LGHNA, CDR2 YNFKEQ. The ends lost 0 bases at V and 7 bases at J; junction bases unmatched: 3. The CDR3 length is 15 residues. CDR3 loop: CASSQDLQGNSPLHF. CDR3 DNA: TGTGCCAGCAGCCAAGATCTACAGGGGAATTCACCCCTCCACTTT.

This clone was recorded only once. The chain joins TRBV9 to TRBJ1-1, with D perhaps matching TRBD1 (6 bases). Looked up from germline, CDR1 is SGDLS and CDR2 is YYNGEE. This CDR3 is built from 14 residues. The V end lost 0 bases, the J end lost 6 bases, and 12 bases lay between the germline ends. CDR3 bases: TGTGCCAGCAGCGTAGACCCTCAGGGGTCTGAAGCTTTCTTT. This translates into CASSVDPQGSEAFF. Full variable domain (rest looked up from reference TRBV9 and TRBJ1-1): DSGVTQTPKHLITATGQRVTLRCSPRSGDLSVYWYQQSLDQGLQFLIQYYNGEERAKGNILERFSAQQFPDLHSELNLSSLELGDSALYFCASSVDPQGSEAFFGQGTRLTVV.

The V gene is TRBV7-8, the J gene TRBJ2-7, with unresolved D. V was clipped by 8 bases and J by 2 bases, with 16 bases between them. In germline, CDR1 is SGHVS, CDR2 FQNEAQ. The CDR3 has 14 residues. The CDR3 DNA reads as TGTGCCAGCGGTCCGCGGACCCCTACCTACGAGCAGTACTTC. This sequence encodes CASGPRTPTYEQYF. Drawing the rest from reference TRBV7-8 and TRBJ2-7, the complete variable domain is GAGVSQSPRYKVAKRGQDVALRCDPISGHVSLFWYQQALGQGPEFLTYFQNEAQLDKSGLPSDRFFAERPEGSVSTLKIQRTQQEDSAVYLCASGPRTPTYEQYFGPGTRLTVT.

V gene TRBV27 combines with J gene TRBJ2-6; a possible D gene is TRBD2 (7 bases). Germline CDR1 is MNHEY and CDR2 is SMNVEV (reference sequence). The CDR3 sequence is 17 residues long. V was shortened by 2 bases and J by 2 bases, with 13 bases between the two germline ends. The CDR3 region has the DNA TGTGCCAGCAGTTTACGTTCGGGGGGCGCTGGGGCCAACGTCCTGACTTTC. Amino acids: CASSLRSGGAGANVLTF. The variable domain in full, with the rest retrieved from reference TRBV27 and TRBJ2-6, is EAQVTQNPRYLITVTGKKLTVTCSQNMNHEYMSWYRQDPGLGLRQIYYSMNVEVTDKGDVPEGYKVSRKEKRNFPLILESPSPNQTSLYFCASSLRSGGAGANVLTFGAGSRLTVL.

The rearrangement links TRBV9 to TRBJ2-2, with D unresolved. Germline V gives CDR1 SGDLS, CDR2 YYNGEE. V gave up 1 base and J gave up 2 bases, with 9 bases separating them. The CDR3 is 15 amino acids. DNA of the CDR3: TGTGCCAGCAGCGTAACCCCGGGTAACACCGGGGAGCTGTTTTTT. Its protein is CASSVTPGNTGELFF.

This clone was observed a handful of times. The chain links TRBV7-6 to TRBJ2-7, with 11 bases identical to TRBD1. V lost 6 bases to trimming and J lost 2 bases; unmatched junction nucleotides: 3. This CDR3 comprises 14 residues. Germline V gives CDR1 SGHVS, CDR2 FNYEAQ. DNA for the CDR3: TGTGCCAGCAGTGTGGACAGGGGGCCCTACGAGCAGTACTTC. Its translation is CASSVDRGPYEQYF.

V usage is TRBV5-1 and J usage is TRBJ1-2; 8 nucleotides line up with TRBD1. This CDR3 region has 14 residues. Germline V CDR1 and CDR2: SGHRS, YFSETQ. V trimming: 4 bases; J trimming: 6 bases; junction bases outside the gene matches: 8. CDR3 sequence: CASSAGQGEHGYTF. CDR3 nucleotides: TGCGCCAGCAGCGCAGGACAGGGTGAGCATGGCTACACCTTC.

This clone was observed a handful of times. This sample also contains other DNA sequences that code for the same CDR3. The V and J genes are TRBV10-3 and TRBJ2-3; 8 bases align to TRBD2. CDR1 and CDR2 (germline): ENHRY, SYGVKD. The CDR3 is made up of 14 amino acids. V was clipped by 7 bases and J by 3 bases; unmatched bases: 6. The CDR3 sequence: CAIMGLEGTDTQYF. CDR3 in DNA: TGTGCCATCATGGGACTAGAGGGAACAGATACGCAGTATTTT.

The rearrangement links TRBV19 to TRBJ2-7; 8 positions match TRBD2. With V trimmed by 1 base and J by 2 bases, 4 bases remained unmatched. Germline V gene data show CDR1 as LNHDA and CDR2 as SQIVND (reference sequence). This CDR3 is built from 15 residues. CDR3 residues: CASSIVSGGTYEQYF. The CDR3 coding sequence is TGTGCCAGTAGTATAGTGAGCGGGGGAACCTACGAGCAGTACTTC.

CDR3: CASSWDRGPLNSPLHF. In DNA, the CDR3 is TGCGCCAGCAGCTGGGACAGGGGGCCGCTAAACTCACCCCTCCACTTT. The chain employs TRBV5-1 and TRBJ1-6, with TRBD1 matching 12 bases. In germline, CDR1 is SGHRS, CDR2 YFSETQ. CDR3 length: 16 residues. With V trimmed by 3 bases and J by 10 bases, 8 bases remained unmatched.

The chain links TRBV9 to TRBJ2-5; 8 bases match TRBD2. The germline V gene encodes CDR1 SGDLS and CDR2 YYNGEE. The length of the CDR3 is 16 residues. With 3 bases clipped from V and 5 bases from J, the junction kept 12 bases outside the gene matches. CDR3 region: CASSESTSGRGETQYF. The CDR3 DNA reads as TGTGCCAGCAGCGAAAGCACTAGCGGTAGGGGGGAGACCCAGTACTTC.

The chain carries TRBV5-1 and TRBJ2-1; 14 bases agree with TRBD2. V lost 8 bases and J lost 5; bases outside the gene matches: 9. The CDR3 is 16 amino acids. The germline CDR1 and CDR2 sequences are SGHRS and YFSETQ. The CDR3 region is CASFNPGLAGDNEQFF. CDR3 DNA sequence: TGCGCCAGTTTTAATCCGGGACTAGCGGGGGACAATGAGCAGTTCTTC.